These T cell receptor beta chains were read from a single sample in a study of shared clonotypes between healthy human individuals. Only in-frame clones appear in the TCRdb table, and some are missing; sequencing was by immunoSEQ multiplex PCR. The data contain over a million clones, around 95% of them seen just once; the ten biggest clones take up 1.2%. The source material was naive CD4+ T cells sorted from blood. The receptors come from a man in his thirties or forties in good health. Each CDR3 is given with its conserved first and last residue. The D gene is left open where the match is weak. Size is stated for part of the rows, as once, few or many counts, or as a class when the clone is expanded.

CDR3,DNA,J,V,D,size
CASSAGPLGHNEQFF,TGTGCCAGCAGTGCGGGACCCCTGGGCCACAATGAGCAGTTCTTC,TRBJ2-1,TRBV6-1,NA,NA
CASSFRGGTEAFF,TGTGCCAGCAGCTTCAGGGGTGGCACTGAAGCTTTCTTT,TRBJ1-1,TRBV7-2,NA,few
CASRAQGNYGYTF,TGTGCCAGCAGGGCACAGGGAAACTATGGCTACACCTTC,TRBJ1-2,TRBV6-5,NA,NA
CASSFMSEQFF,TGTGCCAGCAGCTTTATGAGTGAGCAGTTCTTC,TRBJ2-1,TRBV7-2,NA,NA
CASSSTEGTGELFF,TGTGCCAGCAGCTCGACCGAGGGGACCGGGGAGCTGTTTTTT,TRBJ2-2,TRBV13,NA,NA
CASSPGSPAYEQYF,TGTGCCAGCAGCCCTGGGTCTCCAGCCTACGAGCAGTACTTC,TRBJ2-7,TRBV5-6,NA,NA
CASIWRRSSHEQYF,TGCGCCAGTATTTGGCGAAGGAGTTCCCACGAGCAGTACTTC,TRBJ2-7,TRBV4-3,NA,NA
CASSTRDTAVTQYF,TGTGCCAGCAGTACCCGGGACACGGCGGTGACCCAGTACTTC,TRBJ2-5,TRBV6-6,NA,NA
CASSIRAGTDNEQFF,TGTGCCAGTAGTATTAGGGCAGGGACAGACAATGAGCAGTTCTTC,TRBJ2-1,TRBV19,TRBD1,NA
CASGLENTGELFF,TGTGCTAGTGGTTTGGAGAACACCGGGGAGCTGTTTTTT,TRBJ2-2,TRBV12-5,NA,NA
CASSDNLPGRRGSYEQYF,TGTGCCAGCAGCGACAACCTACCCGGGAGGAGAGGATCCTACGAGCAGTACTTC,TRBJ2-7,TRBV11-2,TRBD2,once
CASSDSGGANVLTF,TGTGCCAGCAGTGACTCTGGAGGGGCCAACGTCCTGACTTTC,TRBJ2-6,TRBV6-4,NA,NA
CASSDLRFGRGNLKSYTF,TGTGCCAGCAGTGACCTCCGCTTTGGCAGGGGTAATTTAAAGAGCTACACCTTC,TRBJ1-2,TRBV6-1,NA,NA
CAWSVLSVGYTF,TGTGCCTGGAGTGTACTATCAGTAGGCTACACCTTC,TRBJ1-2,TRBV30,NA,NA
CASSLVSTTGSFGETQYF,TGTGCCAGCAGCTTGGTCTCGACTACAGGATCTTTCGGCGAGACCCAGTACTTC,TRBJ2-5,TRBV5-5,NA,NA
CASSTGPGELFF,TGTGCCAGCAGCACCGGACCCGGGGAGCTGTTTTTT,TRBJ2-2,TRBV11-3,NA,NA
CASSSGSYGYTF,TGTGCCAGCAGCTCGGGAAGCTATGGCTACACCTTC,TRBJ1-2,TRBV7-2,NA,NA
CASSLDRARGKNIQYF,TGCGCCAGCAGCTTGGACAGGGCGAGGGGCAAAAACATTCAGTACTTC,TRBJ2-4,TRBV5-1,NA,once
CASQGAGLAYEQYF,TGTGCCTCCCAAGGAGCGGGGCTTGCCTACGAGCAGTACTTC,TRBJ2-7,TRBV30,TRBD2,NA
CATKGGANYGYTF,TGTGCCACCAAGGGTGGCGCTAACTATGGCTACACCTTC,TRBJ1-2,TRBV27,NA,NA
CASSLLGRGAYEQYF,TGTGCCAGCAGTTTATTGGGCAGGGGGGCCTACGAGCAGTACTTC,TRBJ2-7,TRBV28,NA,NA
CASSVGASNTEAFF,TGTGCCAGCAGCGTAGGTGCATCCAACACTGAAGCTTTCTTT,TRBJ1-1,TRBV9,NA,NA
CASSLGGANTEAFF,TGCGCCAGCAGCTTGGGAGGGGCTAACACTGAAGCTTTCTTT,TRBJ1-1,TRBV5-1,NA,NA
CASSLVGLHYEQYF,TGCGCCAGCAGCTTGGTTGGGCTCCACTACGAGCAGTACTTC,TRBJ2-7,TRBV5-1,NA,NA
CSAEDWPEDTQYF,TGCAGCGCCGAAGACTGGCCAGAAGATACGCAGTATTTT,TRBJ2-3,TRBV29-1,NA,NA
CASSDLAGNNEQFF,TGTGCCAGCAGTGACCTAGCGGGAAACAATGAGCAGTTCTTC,TRBJ2-1,TRBV6-4,TRBD2,NA
CSVRNSGANVLTF,TGCAGCGTACGGAACTCTGGGGCCAACGTCCTGACTTTC,TRBJ2-6,TRBV29-1,NA,NA
CASSSGREWVNTEAFF,TGTGCCAGCAGCTCGGGCCGAGAATGGGTGAACACTGAAGCTTTCTTT,TRBJ1-1,TRBV5-4,NA,NA
CASSPPGQGEETQYF,TGTGCCAGCTCACCTCCGGGACAGGGAGAAGAGACCCAGTACTTC,TRBJ2-5,TRBV18,TRBD1,NA
CASRTGASYEQYF,TGTGCCAGCCGCACCGGGGCCTCCTACGAGCAGTACTTC,TRBJ2-7,TRBV28,NA,once
CASSPAGRTEAFF,TGTGCCAGCTCACCGGCAGGGAGGACTGAAGCTTTCTTT,TRBJ1-1,TRBV18,NA,NA
CAWTVQGDQPQHF,TGTGCCTGGACCGTACAGGGGGATCAGCCCCAGCATTTT,TRBJ1-5,TRBV30,TRBD1,NA
CAIGVRLFSGANVLTF,TGTGCCATCGGGGTCAGGTTATTCTCTGGGGCCAACGTCCTGACTTTC,TRBJ2-6,TRBV10-3,NA,NA
CASSLDAYSYEQYF,TGTGCCAGCAGCTTAGACGCCTACTCTTACGAGCAGTACTTC,TRBJ2-7,TRBV7-8,NA,once
CAISETTGGNGELFF,TGTGCCATCAGTGAGACAACAGGGGGGAACGGGGAGCTGTTTTTT,TRBJ2-2,TRBV10-3,TRBD1,NA
CASSLDAGGNEQFF,TGTGCCAGCAGCTTAGATGCGGGAGGTAATGAGCAGTTCTTC,TRBJ2-1,TRBV11-3,TRBD2,NA
CSGREGALPDTQYF,TGCAGCGGCCGCGAGGGAGCCCTACCGGATACGCAGTATTTT,TRBJ2-3,TRBV29-1,NA,NA
CASRTGNEGFYEQYF,TGTGCCAGTAGGACAGGGAACGAGGGTTTCTACGAGCAGTACTTC,TRBJ2-7,TRBV19,TRBD1,NA
CASSPSGTSGSRDTQYF,TGTGCCAGCAGCCCATCCGGGACTAGCGGGAGCAGAGATACGCAGTATTTT,TRBJ2-3,TRBV11-3,TRBD2,NA
CASSPPWGRGYNEQFF,TGCGCCAGCAGCCCTCCCTGGGGGCGAGGTTACAATGAGCAGTTCTTC,TRBJ2-1,TRBV4-1,NA,NA
CASSLPGVQADTQYF,TGTGCCAGCAGCTTGCCGGGAGTCCAGGCAGATACGCAGTATTTT,TRBJ2-3,TRBV5-6,NA,NA
CASSLDIAGVQYF,TGTGCCAGCAGCTTAGATATTGCAGGGGTGCAGTACTTC,TRBJ2-7,TRBV11-2,NA,NA
CASSQDKKREAQYF,TGTGCCAGCAGCCAAGATAAAAAGCGGGAGGCGCAGTACTTC,TRBJ2-7,TRBV14,TRBD2,NA
CASSKQQYQETQYF,TGTGCCAGCAGCAAACAGCAGTACCAAGAGACCCAGTACTTC,TRBJ2-5,TRBV5-5,NA,once
CASSFSGQGVEAQYF,TGTGCCAGCAGTTTCTCCGGACAGGGGGTAGAGGCCCAGTACTTC,TRBJ2-5,TRBV28,TRBD1,NA
CASSVDRFRDTQYF,TGTGCCAGCAGCGTAGACCGTTTTAGGGATACGCAGTATTTT,TRBJ2-3,TRBV9,NA,NA
CASSLSGTLIFTGELFF,TGTGCCAGCAGCTTATCCGGGACTCTAATCTTCACCGGGGAGCTGTTTTTT,TRBJ2-2,TRBV7-2,NA,NA
CASRPSWTKNEQYF,TGTGCCAGCAGACCCAGTTGGACCAAAAACGAGCAGTACTTC,TRBJ2-7,TRBV27,NA,NA
CASSLPGSTEAFF,TGTGCCAGCAGCTTACCGGGAAGCACTGAAGCTTTCTTT,TRBJ1-1,TRBV5-4,NA,NA
CATRQGEISGNTIYF,TGTGCCACCCGACAGGGGGAAATCTCTGGAAACACCATATATTTT,TRBJ1-3,TRBV2,TRBD1,NA